This T cell receptor beta chain is drawn from a study of PD-L1 blockade in urothelial cancer. Study as a whole: Patients' histories included 0 to 3 prior chemotherapy regimens. Samples of blood were analyzed 3 weeks (second dose) and 6 weeks after treatment start. Study-wide results and limits: For durable-benefit patients, tumor-associated blood clones expanded more at 3 weeks.

Notes on this clone: Its antigen is undetermined.

Noted time point: pretreatment peripheral blood. Locally advanced or metastatic urothelial carcinoma was present in patients. Profiling relied on immunoSEQ multiplex PCR, and the TCRdb table lists in-frame clones only, not all of them. The sample records about 63,000 clones, roughly 76% being singletons. The V gene's germline CDR1 is SNHLY and CDR2 FYNNEI. V lost 2 bases to trimming and J lost 3 bases, with 14 bases between them. The CDR3 spans 15 residues. The TCR sequence derives from a man in his 70s with urothelial cancer. The sample consisted of PBMCs, taken around atezolizumab (anti-PD-L1) treatment. The chain is built from TRBV2 and TRBJ2-7, with D possibly matching TRBD1 (6 bases). This CDR3 is CASSERGTRLYEQYF. CDR3 nucleotide sequence: TGTGCCAGCAGTGAAAGGGGGACGCGCCTCTACGAGCAGTACTTC.